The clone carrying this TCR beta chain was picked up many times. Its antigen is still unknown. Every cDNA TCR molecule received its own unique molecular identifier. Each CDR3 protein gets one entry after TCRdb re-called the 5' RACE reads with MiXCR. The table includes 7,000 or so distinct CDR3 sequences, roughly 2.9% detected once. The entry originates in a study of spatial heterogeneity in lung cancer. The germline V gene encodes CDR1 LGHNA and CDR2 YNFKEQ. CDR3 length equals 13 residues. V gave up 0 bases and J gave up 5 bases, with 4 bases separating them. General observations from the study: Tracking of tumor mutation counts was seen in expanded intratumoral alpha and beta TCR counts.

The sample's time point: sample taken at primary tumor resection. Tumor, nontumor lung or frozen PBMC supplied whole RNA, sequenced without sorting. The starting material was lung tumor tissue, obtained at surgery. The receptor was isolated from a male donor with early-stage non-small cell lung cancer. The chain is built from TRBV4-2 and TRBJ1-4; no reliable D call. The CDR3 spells CASSQDQNEKLFF. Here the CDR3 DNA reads TGTGCCAGCAGCCAAGACCAGAATGAAAAACTGTTTTTT.